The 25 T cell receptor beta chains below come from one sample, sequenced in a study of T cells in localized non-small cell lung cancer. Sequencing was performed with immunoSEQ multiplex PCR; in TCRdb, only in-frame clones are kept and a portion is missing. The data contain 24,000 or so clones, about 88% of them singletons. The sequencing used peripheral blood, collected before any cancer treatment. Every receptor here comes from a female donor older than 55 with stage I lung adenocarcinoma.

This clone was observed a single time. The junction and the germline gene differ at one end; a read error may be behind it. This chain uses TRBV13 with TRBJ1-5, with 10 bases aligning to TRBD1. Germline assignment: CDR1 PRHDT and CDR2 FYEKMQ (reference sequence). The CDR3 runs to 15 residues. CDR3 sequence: CASSLGTGGNQPQHF. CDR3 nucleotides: TGTGCCAGCAGCCTAGGGACAGGGGGCAATCAGCCCCAGCATTTT.

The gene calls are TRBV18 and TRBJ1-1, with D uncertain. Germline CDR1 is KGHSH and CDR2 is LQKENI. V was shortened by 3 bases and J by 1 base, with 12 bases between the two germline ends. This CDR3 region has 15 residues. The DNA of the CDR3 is TGTGCCAGCTCACCCTCAGAATTGGGGAACACTGAAGCTTTCTTT. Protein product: CASSPSELGNTEAFF. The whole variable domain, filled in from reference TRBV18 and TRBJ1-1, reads NAGVMQNPRHLVRRRGQEARLRCSPMKGHSHVYWYRQLPEEGLKFMVYLQKENIIDESGMPKERFSAEFPKEGPSILRIQQVVRGDSAAYFCASSPSELGNTEAFFGQGTRLTVV.

The CDR3 region is CACFRDRNTEAFF. The DNA for the CDR3 is TGCGCCTGCTTTCGGGACAGGAACACTGAAGCTTTCTTT. This chain connects TRBV10-2 to TRBJ1-1; TRBD1 agrees at 7 bases. Per germline, CDR1 WSHSY and CDR2 SAAADI. V shed 11 bases and J 1 base; nucleotides not matched to a gene: 7. The CDR3 contains 13 residues.

The CDR3 region has the DNA TGTGCCAGCAGTTTTCTGGGAGACCAGCCCCAGCATTTT. Its translation is CASSFLGDQPQHF. The chain is built from TRBV27 and TRBJ1-5; D gene uncertain. This CDR3 is 13 amino acids long. CDR1 and CDR2 (germline): MNHEY, SMNVEV (reference sequence). V was cut by 3 bases and J by 7 bases, with 10 bases left in between.

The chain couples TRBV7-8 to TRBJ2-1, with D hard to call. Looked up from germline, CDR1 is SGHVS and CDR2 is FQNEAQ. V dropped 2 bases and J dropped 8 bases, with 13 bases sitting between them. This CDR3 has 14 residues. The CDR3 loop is CASSLLRKVDEQFF. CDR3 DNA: TGTGCCAGCAGCTTATTGAGGAAAGTCGATGAGCAGTTCTTC.

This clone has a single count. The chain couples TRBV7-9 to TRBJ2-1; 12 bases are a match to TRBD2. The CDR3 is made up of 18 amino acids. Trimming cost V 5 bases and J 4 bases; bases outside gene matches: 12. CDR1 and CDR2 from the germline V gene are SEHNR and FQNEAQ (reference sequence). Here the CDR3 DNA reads TGTGCCAGCAGCCCCAAACTTCGACTAGCGGGAGTTTACAATGAGCAGTTCTTC. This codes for CASSPKLRLAGVYNEQFF. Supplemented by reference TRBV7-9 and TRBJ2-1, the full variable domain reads DTGVSQNPRHKITKRGQNVTFRCDPISEHNRLYWYRQTLGQGPEFLTYFQNEAQLEKSRLLSDRFSAERPKGSFSTLEIQRTEQGDSAMYLCASSPKLRLAGVYNEQFFGPGTRLTVL.

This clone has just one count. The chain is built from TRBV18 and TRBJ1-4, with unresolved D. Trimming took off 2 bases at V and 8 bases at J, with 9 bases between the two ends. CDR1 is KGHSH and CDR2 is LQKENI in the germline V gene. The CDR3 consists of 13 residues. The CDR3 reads CASSPIENEKLFF. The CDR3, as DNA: TGTGCCAGCTCACCAATTGAGAACGAAAAACTGTTTTTT.

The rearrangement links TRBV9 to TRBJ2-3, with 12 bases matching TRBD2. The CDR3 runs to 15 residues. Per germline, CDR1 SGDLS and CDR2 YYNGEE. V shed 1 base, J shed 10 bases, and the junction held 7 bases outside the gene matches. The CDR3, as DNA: TGTGCCAGCAGCGTATCTAGCGGGGGGGCCGGATCGCAGTATTTT. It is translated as CASSVSSGGAGSQYF.

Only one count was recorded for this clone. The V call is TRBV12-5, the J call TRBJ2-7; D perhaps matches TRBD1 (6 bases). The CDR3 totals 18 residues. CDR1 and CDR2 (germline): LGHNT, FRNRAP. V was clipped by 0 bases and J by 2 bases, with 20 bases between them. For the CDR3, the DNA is TGTGCTAGTGGTTTGGTAATCTTGTTGGGGGCGGTTGCCTACGAGCAGTACTTC. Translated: CASGLVILLGAVAYEQYF.

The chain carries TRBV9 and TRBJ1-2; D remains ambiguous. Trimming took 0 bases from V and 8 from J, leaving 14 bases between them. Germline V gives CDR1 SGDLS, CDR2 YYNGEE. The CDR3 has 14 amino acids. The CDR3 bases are TGTGCCAGCAGCGTAGCGGGGAATACTAGGGGCTACACCTTC. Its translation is CASSVAGNTRGYTF.

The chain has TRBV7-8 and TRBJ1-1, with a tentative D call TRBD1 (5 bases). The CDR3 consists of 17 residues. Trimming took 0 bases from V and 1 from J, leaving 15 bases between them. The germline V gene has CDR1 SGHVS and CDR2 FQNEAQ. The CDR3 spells CASSLAFFGTRNTEAFF. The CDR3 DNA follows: TGTGCCAGCAGCTTAGCGTTTTTCGGGACTAGGAACACTGAAGCTTTCTTT.

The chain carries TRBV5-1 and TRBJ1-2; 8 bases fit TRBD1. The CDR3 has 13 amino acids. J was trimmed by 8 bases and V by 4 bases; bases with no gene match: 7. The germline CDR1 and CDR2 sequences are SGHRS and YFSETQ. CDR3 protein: CASSIQGARGYTF. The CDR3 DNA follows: TGCGCCAGCAGCATTCAGGGGGCGCGGGGCTACACCTTC. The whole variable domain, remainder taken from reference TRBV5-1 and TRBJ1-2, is KAGVTQTPRYLIKTRGQQVTLSCSPISGHRSVSWYQQTPGQGLQFLFEYFSETQRNKGNFPGRFSGRQFSNSRSEMNVSTLELGDSALYLCASSIQGARGYTFGSGTRLTVV.

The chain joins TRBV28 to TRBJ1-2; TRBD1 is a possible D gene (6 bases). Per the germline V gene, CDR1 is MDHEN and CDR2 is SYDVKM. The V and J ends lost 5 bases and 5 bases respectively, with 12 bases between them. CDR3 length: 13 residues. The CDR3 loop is CASSLVTGYGYTF. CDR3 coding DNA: TGTGCCAGCAGTCTCGTTACAGGGTATGGCTACACCTTC.

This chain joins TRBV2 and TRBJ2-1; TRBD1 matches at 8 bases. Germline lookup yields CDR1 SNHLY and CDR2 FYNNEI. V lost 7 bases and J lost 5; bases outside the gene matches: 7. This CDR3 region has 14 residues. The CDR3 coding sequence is TGTGCCAGCACCACGGACAGGGCACACAATGAGCAGTTCTTC. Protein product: CASTTDRAHNEQFF.

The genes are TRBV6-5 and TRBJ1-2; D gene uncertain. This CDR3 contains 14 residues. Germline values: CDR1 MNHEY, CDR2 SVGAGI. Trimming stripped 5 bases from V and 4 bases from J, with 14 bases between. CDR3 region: CASSELTVPYGYTF. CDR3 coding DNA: TGTGCCAGCAGTGAATTAACGGTCCCCTATGGCTACACCTTC.

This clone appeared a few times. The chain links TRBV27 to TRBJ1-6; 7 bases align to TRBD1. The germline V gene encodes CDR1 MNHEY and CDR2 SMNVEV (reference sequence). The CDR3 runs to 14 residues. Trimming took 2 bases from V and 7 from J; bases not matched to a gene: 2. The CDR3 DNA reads TGTGCCAGCAGTTTACAGGGGGGCAATTCACCCCTCCACTTT. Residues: CASSLQGGNSPLHF.

CDR3 residues: CAWSADNRGNTEAFF. For the CDR3, the DNA is TGTGCCTGGAGTGCGGATAACAGGGGAAACACTGAAGCTTTCTTT. V usage is TRBV30 and J usage is TRBJ1-1; 7 bases match TRBD1. V trimming: 1 base; J trimming: 2 bases; junction bases outside the gene matches: 7. Germline V gene lookup returns CDR1 GTSNPN and CDR2 SVGIG (reference sequence). The CDR3 length is 15 residues.

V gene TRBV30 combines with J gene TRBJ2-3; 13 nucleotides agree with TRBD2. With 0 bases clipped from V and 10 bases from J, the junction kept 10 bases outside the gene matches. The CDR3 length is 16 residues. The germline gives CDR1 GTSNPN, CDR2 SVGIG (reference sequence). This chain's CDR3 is CAWSVWGTSGVPAQYF. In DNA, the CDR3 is TGTGCCTGGAGTGTATGGGGGACTAGCGGGGTCCCGGCGCAGTATTTT.

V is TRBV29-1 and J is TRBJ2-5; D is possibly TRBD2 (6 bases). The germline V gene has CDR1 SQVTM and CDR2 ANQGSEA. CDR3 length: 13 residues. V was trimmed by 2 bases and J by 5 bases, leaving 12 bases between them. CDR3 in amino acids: CSVELGRHETQYF. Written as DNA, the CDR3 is TGCAGCGTTGAATTGGGGAGGCATGAGACCCAGTACTTC.

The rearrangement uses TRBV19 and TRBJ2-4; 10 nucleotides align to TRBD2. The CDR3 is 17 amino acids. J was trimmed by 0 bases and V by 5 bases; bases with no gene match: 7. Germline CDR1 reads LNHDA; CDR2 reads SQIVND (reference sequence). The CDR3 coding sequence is TGTGCCAGTAGTTCTAGCGGGAGTCTTGGAGCCAAAAACATTCAGTACTTC. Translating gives CASSSSGSLGAKNIQYF.

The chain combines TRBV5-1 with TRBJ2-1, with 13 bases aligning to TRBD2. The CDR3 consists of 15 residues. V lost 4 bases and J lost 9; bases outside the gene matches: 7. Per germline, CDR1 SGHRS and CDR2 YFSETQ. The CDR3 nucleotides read TGCGCCAGCAGCCCACTAGCGGGGGGGACCCCTGAGCAGTTCTTC. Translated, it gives CASSPLAGGTPEQFF.

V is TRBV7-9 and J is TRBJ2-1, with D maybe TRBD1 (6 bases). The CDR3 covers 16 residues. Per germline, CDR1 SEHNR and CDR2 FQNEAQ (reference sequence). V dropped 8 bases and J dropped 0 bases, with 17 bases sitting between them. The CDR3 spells CASGIRDTSSYNEQFF. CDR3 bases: TGTGCCAGCGGAATCCGGGACACGAGCTCCTACAATGAGCAGTTCTTC.

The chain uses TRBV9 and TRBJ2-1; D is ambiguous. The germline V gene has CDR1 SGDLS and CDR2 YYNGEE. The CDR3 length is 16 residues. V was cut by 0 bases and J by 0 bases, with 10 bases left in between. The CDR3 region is CASSVEGGPSYNEQFF. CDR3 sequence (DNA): TGTGCCAGCAGCGTAGAAGGCGGACCCTCCTACAATGAGCAGTTCTTC.

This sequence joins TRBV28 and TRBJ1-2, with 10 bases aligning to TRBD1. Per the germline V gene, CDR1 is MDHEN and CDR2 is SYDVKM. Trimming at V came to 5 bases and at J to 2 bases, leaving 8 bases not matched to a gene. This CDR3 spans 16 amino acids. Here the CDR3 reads CASSGQGEGRNYGYTF. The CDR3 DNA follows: TGTGCCAGCAGTGGACAGGGGGAGGGTCGCAACTATGGCTACACCTTC.

CDR3 nucleotides: TGTGCCAGCAGCGTAGATTGGCAGGGGGGGTCACCCCTCCACTTT. It codes for CASSVDWQGGSPLHF. The chain combines TRBV9 with TRBJ1-6, with 7 positions matching TRBD1. The CDR3 is made up of 15 amino acids. The V gene's germline CDR1 is SGDLS and CDR2 YYNGEE. V lost 0 bases to trimming and J lost 10 bases; unmatched junction nucleotides: 7. The whole variable domain, remainder taken from reference TRBV9 and TRBJ1-6, is DSGVTQTPKHLITATGQRVTLRCSPRSGDLSVYWYQQSLDQGLQFLIQYYNGEERAKGNILERFSAQQFPDLHSELNLSSLELGDSALYFCASSVDWQGGSPLHFGNGTRLTVT.